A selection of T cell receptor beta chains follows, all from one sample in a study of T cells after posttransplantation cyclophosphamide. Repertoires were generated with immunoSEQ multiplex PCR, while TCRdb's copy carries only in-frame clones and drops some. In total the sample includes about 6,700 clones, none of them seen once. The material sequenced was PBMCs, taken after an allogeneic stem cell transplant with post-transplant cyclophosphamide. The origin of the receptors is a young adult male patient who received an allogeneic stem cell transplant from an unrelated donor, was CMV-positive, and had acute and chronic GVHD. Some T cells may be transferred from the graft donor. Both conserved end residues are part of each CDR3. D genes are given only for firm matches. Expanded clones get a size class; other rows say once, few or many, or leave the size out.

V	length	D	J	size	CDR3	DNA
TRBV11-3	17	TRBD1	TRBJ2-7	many	CASSLGPGQGDSYEQYF	TGTGCCAGCAGCTTAGGACCGGGACAGGGGGACTCCTACGAGCAGTACTTC
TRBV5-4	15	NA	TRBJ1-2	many	CASSLTGIFGGGYTF	TGTGCCAGCAGCTTGACAGGTATTTTTGGCGGTGGCTACACCTTC
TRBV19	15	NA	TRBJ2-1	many	CASSSRGLGYNEQFF	TGTGCCAGTAGTAGTCGGGGTTTAGGCTACAATGAGCAGTTCTTC
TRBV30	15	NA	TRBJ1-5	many	CAWSFREGGNQPQHF	TGTGCCTGGTCATTCAGGGAAGGGGGCAATCAGCCCCAGCATTTT
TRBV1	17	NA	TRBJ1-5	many	CTSSPVGQGASNQPQHF	NA
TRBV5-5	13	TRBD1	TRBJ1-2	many	CASSIQGDYGYTF	TGTGCCAGCAGCATACAGGGGGACTATGGCTACACCTTC
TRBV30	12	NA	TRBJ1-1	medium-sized	CAWSRQSGEAFF	TGTGCCTGGAGTCGTCAGTCGGGTGAAGCTTTCTTT
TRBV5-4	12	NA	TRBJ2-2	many	CASSRRDGELFF	TGTGCCAGCAGCAGGAGGGACGGGGAGCTGTTTTTT
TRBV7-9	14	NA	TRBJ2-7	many	CASSLGQYSYEQYF	TGTGCCAGCAGCTTAGGACAGTACTCCTACGAGCAGTACTTC
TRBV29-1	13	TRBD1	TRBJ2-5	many	CSESTGAQETQYF	TGCAGCGAGTCGACAGGGGCCCAAGAGACCCAGTACTTC
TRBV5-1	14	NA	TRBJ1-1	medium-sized	CASSLGAGNTEAFF	TGCGCCAGCAGCTTGGGCGCAGGGAACACTGAAGCTTTCTTT
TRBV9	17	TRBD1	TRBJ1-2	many	CASGAGTGEILGYGYTF	TGTGCAAGCGGTGCCGGGACAGGGGAGATTTTAGGCTATGGCTACACCTTC
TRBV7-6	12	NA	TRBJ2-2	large	CASSFGGRELFF	TGTGCCAGCAGCTTTGGCGGCCGCGAGCTGTTTTTT
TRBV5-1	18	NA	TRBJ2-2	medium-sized	CASSLPTWNPGVTGELFF	TGCGCCAGCAGCTTGCCCACCTGGAACCCGGGGGTCACCGGGGAGCTGTTTTTT
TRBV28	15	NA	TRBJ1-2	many	CASFGGADTNYGYTF	TGTGCCAGTTTCGGGGGGGCAGATACTAACTATGGCTACACCTTC
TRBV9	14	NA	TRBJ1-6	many	CASSVDEDNSPLHF	TGTGCCAGCAGCGTAGATGAGGATAATTCACCCCTCCACTTT
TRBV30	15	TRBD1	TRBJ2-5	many	CAWRDRDRAAETQYF	TGTGCCTGGAGGGACCGTGACAGGGCCGCAGAGACCCAGTACTTC
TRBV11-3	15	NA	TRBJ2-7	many	CASSLDSSALFEQYF	TGTGCCAGCAGCTTAGATTCTAGCGCTCTCTTCGAGCAGTACTTC
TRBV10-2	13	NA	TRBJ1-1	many	CASSGTKGTEAFF	TGCGCCAGCAGCGGAACGAAGGGGACTGAAGCTTTCTTT
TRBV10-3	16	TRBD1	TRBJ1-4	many	CAPKRTGIATNEKLFF	TGTGCCCCGAAACGGACAGGAATTGCAACTAATGAAAAACTGTTTTTT
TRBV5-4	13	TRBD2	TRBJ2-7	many	CASSLGEGREQYF	TGTGCCAGCAGCTTGGGGGAGGGGAGGGAGCAGTACTTC
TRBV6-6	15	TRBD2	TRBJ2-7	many	CASRSRTSGGNEQYF	TGTGCCAGCAGATCCCGAACTAGCGGGGGAAACGAGCAGTACTTC
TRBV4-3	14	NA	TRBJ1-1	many	CASSEQTGEPEAFF	TGCGCCAGCAGCGAGCAGACTGGGGAGCCTGAAGCTTTCTTT
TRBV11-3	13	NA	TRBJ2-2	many	CASQRDYTGELFF	TGTGCCAGCCAACGGGATTACACCGGGGAGCTGTTTTTT
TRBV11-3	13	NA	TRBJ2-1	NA	CASSLLANNEQFF	TGTGCCAGCAGCTTACTAGCGAACAATGAGCAGTTCTTC
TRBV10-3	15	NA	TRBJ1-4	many	CATRQGRATNEKLFF	TGTGCCACTCGGCAGGGGCGGGCAACTAATGAAAAACTGTTTTTT
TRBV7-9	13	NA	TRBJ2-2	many	CASSFPGTGELFF	TGTGCCAGCAGCTTCCCGGGAACCGGGGAGCTGTTTTTT
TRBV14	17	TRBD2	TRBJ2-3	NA	CASSREVRTGGGDTQYF	TGTGCCAGCAGCCGCGAGGTTCGGACGGGAGGGGGGGATACGCAGTATTTT
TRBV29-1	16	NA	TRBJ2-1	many	CSVEANQGFLYNEQFF	TGCAGCGTTGAGGCGAACCAGGGGTTCCTCTACAATGAGCAGTTCTTC
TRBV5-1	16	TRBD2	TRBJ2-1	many	CASGPSSGGGANEQFF	TGCGCCAGCGGTCCATCTAGCGGTGGGGGTGCCAATGAGCAGTTCTTC
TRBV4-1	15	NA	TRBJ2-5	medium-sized	CASSHNRDIQETQYF	TGCGCCAGCAGCCATAACCGGGACATCCAAGAGACCCAGTACTTC
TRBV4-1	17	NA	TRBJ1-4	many	CASSQAAFPGLNEKLFF	TGCGCCAGCAGCCAAGCGGCATTTCCGGGGTTGAATGAAAAACTGTTTTTT
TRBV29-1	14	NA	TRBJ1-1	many	CSVARWQGNTEAFF	TGCAGCGTGGCCCGGTGGCAGGGGAACACTGAAGCTTTCTTT
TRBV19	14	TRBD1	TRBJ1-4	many	CASSMRQGHEKLFF	TGTGCCAGTAGTATGAGACAGGGCCATGAAAAACTGTTTTTT
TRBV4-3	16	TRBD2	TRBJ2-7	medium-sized	CASSQILAGGLDEQYF	TGCGCCAGCAGCCAAATCTTAGCGGGAGGGCTCGACGAGCAGTACTTC
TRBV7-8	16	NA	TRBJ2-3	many	CASTPEIAAHTDTQYF	TGTGCCAGCACCCCGGAGATAGCGGCCCACACAGATACGCAGTATTTT
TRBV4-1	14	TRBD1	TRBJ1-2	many	CASSRLDRGEGYTF	TGCGCCAGCAGCCGCCTAGACAGGGGAGAGGGCTACACCTTC
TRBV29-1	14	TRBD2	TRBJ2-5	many	CSARTSGDQETQYF	TGCAGCGCCCGGACTAGCGGGGACCAAGAGACCCAGTACTTC
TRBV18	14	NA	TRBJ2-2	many	CASSPGRNTGELFF	TGTGCCAGCTCACCGGGCCGGAACACCGGGGAGCTGTTTTTT
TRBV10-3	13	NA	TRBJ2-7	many	CAIRRVISYEQYF	TGTGCCATCAGGCGGGTTATCTCCTACGAGCAGTACTTC
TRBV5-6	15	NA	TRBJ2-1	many	CASSLVWGSYNEQFF	TGTGCCAGCAGCTTGGTTTGGGGCTCGTACAATGAGCAGTTCTTC
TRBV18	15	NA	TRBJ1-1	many	CASSKGRGENTEAFF	TGTGCCAGCTCCAAGGGACGGGGGGAAAACACTGAAGCTTTCTTT
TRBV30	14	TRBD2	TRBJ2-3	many	CAWTKKGRAETQYF	TGTGCCTGGACTAAAAAAGGGAGGGCCGAAACGCAGTATTTT